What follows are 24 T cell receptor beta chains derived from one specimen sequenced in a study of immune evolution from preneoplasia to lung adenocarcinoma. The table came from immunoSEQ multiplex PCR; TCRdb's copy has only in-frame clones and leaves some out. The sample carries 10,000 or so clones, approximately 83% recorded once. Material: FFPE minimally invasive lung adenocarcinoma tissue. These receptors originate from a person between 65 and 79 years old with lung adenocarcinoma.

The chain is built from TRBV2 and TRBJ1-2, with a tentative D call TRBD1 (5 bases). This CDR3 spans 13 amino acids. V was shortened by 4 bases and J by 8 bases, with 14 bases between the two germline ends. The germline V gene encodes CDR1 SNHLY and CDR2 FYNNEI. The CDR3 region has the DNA TGTGCCAGCAGTGGGGGACCTCCGGGCGGCTACACCTTC. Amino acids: CASSGGPPGGYTF.

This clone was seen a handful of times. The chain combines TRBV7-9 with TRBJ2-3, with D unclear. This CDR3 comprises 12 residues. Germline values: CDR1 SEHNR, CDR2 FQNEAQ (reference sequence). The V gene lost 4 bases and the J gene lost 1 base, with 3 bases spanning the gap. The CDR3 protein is CASSSRTDTQYF. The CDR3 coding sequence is TGTGCCAGCAGCTCACGCACAGATACGCAGTATTTT. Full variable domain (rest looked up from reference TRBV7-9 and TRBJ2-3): DTGVSQNPRHKITKRGQNVTFRCDPISEHNRLYWYRQTLGQGPEFLTYFQNEAQLEKSRLLSDRFSAERPKGSFSTLEIQRTEQGDSAMYLCASSSRTDTQYFGPGTRLTVL.

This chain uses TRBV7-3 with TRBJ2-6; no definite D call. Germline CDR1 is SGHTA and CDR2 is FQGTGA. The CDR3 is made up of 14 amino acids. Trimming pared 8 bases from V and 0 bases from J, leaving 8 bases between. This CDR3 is CASGLGSGANVLTF. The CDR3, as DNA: TGTGCCAGCGGGTTGGGCTCTGGGGCCAACGTCCTGACTTTC.

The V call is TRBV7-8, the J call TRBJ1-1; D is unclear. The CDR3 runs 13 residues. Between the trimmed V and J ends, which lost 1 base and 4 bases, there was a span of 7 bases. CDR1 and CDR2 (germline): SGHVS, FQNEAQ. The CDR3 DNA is TGTGCCAGCAGCTTAGAGGGTGGCACTGAAGCTTTCTTT. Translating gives CASSLEGGTEAFF. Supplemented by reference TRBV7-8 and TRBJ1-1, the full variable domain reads GAGVSQSPRYKVAKRGQDVALRCDPISGHVSLFWYQQALGQGPEFLTYFQNEAQLDKSGLPSDRFFAERPEGSVSTLKIQRTQQEDSAVYLCASSLEGGTEAFFGQGTRLTVV.

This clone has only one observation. CDR3 DNA: TGTGCCACCAGCAGAGGTATCGAGGGCACTGAAGCTTTCTTT. Its protein product is CATSRGIEGTEAFF. V is TRBV15 and J is TRBJ1-1; D remains unclear. The CDR3 is 14 amino acids. The ends were cut back, 1 base at V and 4 bases at J, with 10 bases in the middle. Germline V gene data show CDR1 as LNHNV and CDR2 as YYDKDF (reference sequence). The full variable domain, with the rest looked up from reference TRBV15 and TRBJ1-1, is DAMVIQNPRYQVTQFGKPVTLSCSQTLNHNVMYWYQQKSSQAPKLLFHYYDKDFNNEADTPDNFQSRRPNTSFCFLDIRSPGLGDTAMYLCATSRGIEGTEAFFGQGTRLTVV.

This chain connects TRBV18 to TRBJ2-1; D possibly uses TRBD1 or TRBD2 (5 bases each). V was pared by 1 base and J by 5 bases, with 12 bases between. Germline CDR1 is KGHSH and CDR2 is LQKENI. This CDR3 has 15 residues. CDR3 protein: CASSPQVGANNEQFF. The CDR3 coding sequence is TGTGCCAGCTCACCACAGGTCGGGGCCAACAATGAGCAGTTCTTC. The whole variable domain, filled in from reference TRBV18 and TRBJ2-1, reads NAGVMQNPRHLVRRRGQEARLRCSPMKGHSHVYWYRQLPEEGLKFMVYLQKENIIDESGMPKERFSAEFPKEGPSILRIQQVVRGDSAAYFCASSPQVGANNEQFFGPGTRLTVL.

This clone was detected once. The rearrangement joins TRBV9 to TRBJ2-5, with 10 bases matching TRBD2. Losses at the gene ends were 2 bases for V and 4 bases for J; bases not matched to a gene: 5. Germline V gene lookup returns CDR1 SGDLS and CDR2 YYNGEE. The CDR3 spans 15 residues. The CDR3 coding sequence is TGTGCCAGCAGCGTGGCTAGCGGGGGTGGAGAGACCCAGTACTTC. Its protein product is CASSVASGGGETQYF. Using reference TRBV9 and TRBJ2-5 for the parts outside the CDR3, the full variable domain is DSGVTQTPKHLITATGQRVTLRCSPRSGDLSVYWYQQSLDQGLQFLIQYYNGEERAKGNILERFSAQQFPDLHSELNLSSLELGDSALYFCASSVASGGGETQYFGPGTRLLVL.

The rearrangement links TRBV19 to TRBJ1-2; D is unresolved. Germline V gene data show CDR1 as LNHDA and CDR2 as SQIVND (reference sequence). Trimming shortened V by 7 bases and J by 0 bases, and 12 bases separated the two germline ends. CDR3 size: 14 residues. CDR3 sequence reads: CASTLRVSNYGYTF. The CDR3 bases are TGTGCCAGTACACTCCGGGTATCTAACTATGGCTACACCTTC.

The CDR3 DNA reads TGTGCCAGCAGGGATGGCGGTACTAGCACAGATACGCAGTATTTT. Translation: CASRDGGTSTDTQYF. The chain uses TRBV2 and TRBJ2-3; D gene unclear. V was clipped by 6 bases and J by 0 bases, with 13 bases between them. The length of the CDR3 is 15 residues. Germline assignment: CDR1 SNHLY and CDR2 FYNNEI.

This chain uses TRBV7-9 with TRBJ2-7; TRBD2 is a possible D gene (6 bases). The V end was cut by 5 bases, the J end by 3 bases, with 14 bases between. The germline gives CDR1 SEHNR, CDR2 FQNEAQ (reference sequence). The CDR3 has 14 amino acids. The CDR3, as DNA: TGTGCCAGCAGCCCCGGGACTTCCGACTACGAGCAGTACTTC. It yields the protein CASSPGTSDYEQYF. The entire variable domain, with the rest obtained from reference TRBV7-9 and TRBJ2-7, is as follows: DTGVSQNPRHKITKRGQNVTFRCDPISEHNRLYWYRQTLGQGPEFLTYFQNEAQLEKSRLLSDRFSAERPKGSFSTLEIQRTEQGDSAMYLCASSPGTSDYEQYFGPGTRLTVT.

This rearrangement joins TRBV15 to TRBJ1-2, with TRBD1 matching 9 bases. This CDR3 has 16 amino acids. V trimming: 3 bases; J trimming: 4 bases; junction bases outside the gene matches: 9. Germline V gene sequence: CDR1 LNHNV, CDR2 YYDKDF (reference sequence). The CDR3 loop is CATSRDKDRGAYGYTF. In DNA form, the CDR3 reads TGTGCCACCAGCAGGGACAAGGACAGGGGCGCCTATGGCTACACCTTC.

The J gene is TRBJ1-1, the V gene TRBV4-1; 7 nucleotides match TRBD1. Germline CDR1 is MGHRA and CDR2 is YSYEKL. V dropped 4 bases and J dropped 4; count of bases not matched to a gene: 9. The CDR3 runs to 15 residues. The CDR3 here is CASSRPDRERTEAFF. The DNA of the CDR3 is TGCGCCAGCAGCCGTCCTGACAGGGAGCGCACTGAAGCTTTCTTT.

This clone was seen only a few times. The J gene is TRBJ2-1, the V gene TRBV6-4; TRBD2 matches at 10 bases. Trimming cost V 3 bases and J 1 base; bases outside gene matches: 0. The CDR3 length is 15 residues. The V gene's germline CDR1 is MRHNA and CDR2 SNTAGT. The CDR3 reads CASSELAGSYNEQFF. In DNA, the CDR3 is TGTGCCAGCAGTGAACTAGCGGGGTCCTACAATGAGCAGTTCTTC.

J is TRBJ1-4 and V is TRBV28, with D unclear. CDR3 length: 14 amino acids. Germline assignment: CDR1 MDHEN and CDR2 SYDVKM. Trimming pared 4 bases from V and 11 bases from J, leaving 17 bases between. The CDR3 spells CASSSLNIGGKLFF. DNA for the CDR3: TGTGCCAGCAGTTCCCTAAACATCGGAGGGAAACTGTTTTTT. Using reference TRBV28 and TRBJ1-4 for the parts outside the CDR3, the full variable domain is DVKVTQSSRYLVKRTGEKVFLECVQDMDHENMFWYRQDPGLGLRLIYFSYDVKMKEKGDIPEGYSVSREKKERFSLILESASTNQTSMYLCASSSLNIGGKLFFGSGTQLSVL.

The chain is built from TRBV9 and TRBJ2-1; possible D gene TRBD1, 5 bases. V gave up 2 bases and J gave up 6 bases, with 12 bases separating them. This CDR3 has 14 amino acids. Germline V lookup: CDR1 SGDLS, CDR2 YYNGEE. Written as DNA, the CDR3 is TGTGCCAGCAGCGTCACAGGATTTGGCAATGAGCAGTTCTTC. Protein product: CASSVTGFGNEQFF.

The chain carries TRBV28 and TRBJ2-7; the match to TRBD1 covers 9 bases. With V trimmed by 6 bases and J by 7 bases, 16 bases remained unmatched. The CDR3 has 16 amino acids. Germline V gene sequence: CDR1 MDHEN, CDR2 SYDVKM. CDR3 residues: CASSLYRGRSFDEQYF. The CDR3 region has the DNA TGTGCCAGCAGCCTGTACAGGGGGCGCTCCTTTGATGAGCAGTACTTC.

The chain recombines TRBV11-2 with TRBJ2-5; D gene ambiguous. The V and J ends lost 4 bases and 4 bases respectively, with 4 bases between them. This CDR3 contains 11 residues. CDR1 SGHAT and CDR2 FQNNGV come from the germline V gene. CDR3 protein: CASSYRETQYF. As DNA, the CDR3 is TGTGCCAGCAGCTACCGAGAGACCCAGTACTTC.

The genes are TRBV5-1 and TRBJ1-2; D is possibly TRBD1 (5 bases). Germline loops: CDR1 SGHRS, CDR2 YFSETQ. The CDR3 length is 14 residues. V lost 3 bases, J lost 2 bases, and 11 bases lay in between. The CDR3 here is CASSSGLTNYGYTF. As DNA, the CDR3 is TGCGCCAGCAGCTCGGGACTGACCAACTATGGCTACACCTTC.

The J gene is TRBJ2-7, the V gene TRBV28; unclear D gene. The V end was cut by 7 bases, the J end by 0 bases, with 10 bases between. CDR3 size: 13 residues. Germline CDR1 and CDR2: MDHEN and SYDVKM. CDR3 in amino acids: CASTLNPSYEQYF. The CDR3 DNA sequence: TGTGCCAGCACCCTAAACCCCTCCTACGAGCAGTACTTC.

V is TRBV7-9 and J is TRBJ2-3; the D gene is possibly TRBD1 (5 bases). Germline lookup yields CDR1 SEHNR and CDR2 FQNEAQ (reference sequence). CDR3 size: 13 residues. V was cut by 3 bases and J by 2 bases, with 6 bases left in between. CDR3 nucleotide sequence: TGTGCCAGCAGCTTTGGGGCCACAGATACGCAGTATTTT. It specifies CASSFGATDTQYF.

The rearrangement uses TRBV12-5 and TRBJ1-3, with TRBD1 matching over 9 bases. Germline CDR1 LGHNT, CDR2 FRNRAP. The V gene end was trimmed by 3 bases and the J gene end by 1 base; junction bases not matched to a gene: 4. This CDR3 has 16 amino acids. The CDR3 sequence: CASGLETGGSGNTIYF. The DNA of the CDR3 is TGTGCTAGTGGTTTAGAGACAGGGGGATCTGGAAACACCATATATTTT.

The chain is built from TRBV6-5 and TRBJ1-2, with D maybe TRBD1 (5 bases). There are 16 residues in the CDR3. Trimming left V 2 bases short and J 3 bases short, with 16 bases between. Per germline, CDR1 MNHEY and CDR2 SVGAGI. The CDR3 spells CASSYRRGGSDYGYTF. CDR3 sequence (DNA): TGTGCCAGCAGTTACCGCCGGGGGGGGAGCGACTATGGCTACACCTTC.

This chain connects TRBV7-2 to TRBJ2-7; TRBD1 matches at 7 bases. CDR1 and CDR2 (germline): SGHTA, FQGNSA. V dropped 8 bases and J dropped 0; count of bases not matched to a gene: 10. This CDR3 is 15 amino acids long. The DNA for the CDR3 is TGTGCCAGCCTCCGAGGGGCAGGGGGCTCCTACGAGCAGTACTTC. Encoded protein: CASLRGAGGSYEQYF.

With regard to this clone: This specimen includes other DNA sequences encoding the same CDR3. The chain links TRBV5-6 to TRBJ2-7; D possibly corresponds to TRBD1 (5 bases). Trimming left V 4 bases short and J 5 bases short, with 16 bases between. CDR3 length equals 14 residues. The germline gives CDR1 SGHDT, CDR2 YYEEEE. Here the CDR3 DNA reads TGTGCCAGCAGCCGCCGGATGGGGCCTAACGAGCAGTACTTC. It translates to CASSRRMGPNEQYF.